These 21 T cell receptor beta chains were all obtained from the same sample, sequenced in a study of control samples from healthy donors and cancer patients (dated by TCRdb to the early 2020s). Library construction relied on the immunoSEQ multiplex PCR assay. As stored in TCRdb, this immuneACCESS dataset retains in-frame rearrangements with V and J assigned. A fraction of the clones does not appear; measured against another copy, unresolved V genes explain less than half of the discrepancy, and the remainder lacks a known reason. The sample's own table lists roughly 200,000 clones. The ten biggest clones cover roughly 2% of the sample. Sequenced input: blood. These receptors were collected from a woman in her 30s in good health.

This chain connects TRBV7-2 to TRBJ2-1; 8 bases match TRBD2. Germline CDR1 is SGHTA and CDR2 is FQGNSA. The CDR3 length is 14 residues. Trimming cost V 7 bases and J 2 bases; bases outside gene matches: 4. The CDR3 loop reads CASKTGGPYNEQFF. CDR3 coding DNA: TGTGCCAGCAAGACGGGGGGGCCCTACAATGAGCAGTTCTTC.

This chain uses TRBV6-6 with TRBJ1-2; 12 bases map to TRBD1. Germline CDR1 reads MNHNY; CDR2 reads SVGAGI (reference sequence). The trim removed 6 bases at V and 8 bases at J, leaving 10 bases unmatched. The CDR3 runs to 15 residues. CDR3 in amino acids: CASRDTGQGAEGYTF. The DNA for the CDR3 is TGTGCCAGCAGAGACACGGGACAGGGGGCGGAGGGCTACACCTTC.

This rearrangement joins TRBV5-1 to TRBJ1-5, with D unclear. Trimming took 3 bases from V and 4 from J, leaving 11 bases between them. The CDR3 loop spans 14 amino acids. Germline V CDR1 and CDR2: SGHRS, YFSETQ. CDR3 sequence: CASSSLGRNQPQHF. Here the CDR3 DNA reads TGCGCCAGCAGCTCACTCGGACGGAATCAGCCCCAGCATTTT.

The chain joins TRBV24-1 to TRBJ2-1; a possible D gene is TRBD2 (5 bases). CDR3 length: 14 residues. Germline CDR1 is KGHDR and CDR2 is SFDVKD. The V and J ends lost 1 base and 5 bases respectively, with 8 bases between them. CDR3 nucleotide sequence: TGTGCCACCAGTGATTTTCCGGGGAACAATGAGCAGTTCTTC. Encoded protein: CATSDFPGNNEQFF.

The chain uses TRBV7-8 and TRBJ1-5; D gene unclear. CDR3 size: 15 residues. Germline-derived CDR1 and CDR2 are SGHVS and FQNEAQ. The V gene lost 5 bases and the J gene lost 0 bases, with 11 bases spanning the gap. The CDR3 sequence is CASSQSGVSNQPQHF. CDR3 DNA sequence: TGTGCCAGCAGCCAAAGCGGGGTTAGCAATCAGCCCCAGCATTTT.

The chain is built from TRBV9 and TRBJ1-2; the match to TRBD1 covers 9 bases. V shed 1 base and J 7 bases; nucleotides not matched to a gene: 8. Per the germline V gene, CDR1 is SGDLS and CDR2 is YYNGEE. This CDR3 region has 15 residues. The CDR3 spells CASSVTGTGSSGYTF. The CDR3 nucleotides are TGTGCCAGCAGCGTAACCGGGACAGGGAGTAGTGGCTACACCTTC.

The V gene is TRBV6-5, the J gene TRBJ1-2; D remains ambiguous. Trimming cost V 7 bases and J 5 bases, with 14 bases left between them. The germline V gene encodes CDR1 MNHEY and CDR2 SVGAGI. This CDR3 spans 13 amino acids. CDR3 protein: CASISPNGYGYTF. CDR3 sequence (DNA): TGTGCCAGCATCTCCCCTAATGGGTATGGCTACACCTTC.

The rearrangement links TRBV12-5 to TRBJ1-2; D may be TRBD1 (6 bases). Germline V gene data show CDR1 as LGHNT and CDR2 as FRNRAP. V shed 2 bases and J shed 8 bases, with 18 bases lying between them. The CDR3 is 15 amino acids. CDR3 sequence: CASGLYPGVVGGYTF. The CDR3 DNA is TGTGCTAGTGGTTTGTATCCAGGGGTGGTCGGAGGCTACACCTTC.

The rearrangement uses TRBV5-1 and TRBJ2-5, with 7 bases matching TRBD1. V lost 2 bases to trimming and J lost 5 bases; unmatched junction nucleotides: 6. Germline lookup yields CDR1 SGHRS and CDR2 YFSETQ. The CDR3 loop spans 14 amino acids. CDR3 residues: CASSLQGLGETQYF. The DNA for the CDR3 is TGCGCCAGCAGCTTACAGGGGCTGGGGGAGACCCAGTACTTC. Supplemented by reference TRBV5-1 and TRBJ2-5, the full variable domain reads KAGVTQTPRYLIKTRGQQVTLSCSPISGHRSVSWYQQTPGQGLQFLFEYFSETQRNKGNFPGRFSGRQFSNSRSEMNVSTLELGDSALYLCASSLQGLGETQYFGPGTRLLVL.

Remarks on this clone: Other DNA sequences within the sample encode an identical CDR3. The gene calls are TRBV7-8 and TRBJ2-2; D is unresolved. The CDR3 contains 13 residues. The V and J ends lost 5 bases and 6 bases respectively, with 10 bases between them. Germline lookup yields CDR1 SGHVS and CDR2 FQNEAQ. CDR3 protein: CASSLEWAGELFF. CDR3 coding DNA: TGTGCCAGCAGCCTAGAATGGGCCGGGGAGCTGTTTTTT.

This rearrangement joins TRBV5-1 to TRBJ2-7; possibly TRBD1 for D (6 bases). CDR1 and CDR2 from the germline V gene are SGHRS and YFSETQ. The V and J ends lost 4 bases and 5 bases respectively, with 13 bases between them. The CDR3 is 13 residues long. CDR3 bases: TGCGCCAGCAGCCGGCAGGGGAGCGACGAGCAGTACTTC. It encodes CASSRQGSDEQYF.

This chain joins TRBV6-4 and TRBJ1-2; tentative D call: TRBD1 (5 bases). This CDR3 region has 15 residues. Trimming left V 8 bases short and J 4 bases short, with 20 bases between. Germline V gene data show CDR1 as MRHNA and CDR2 as SNTAGT. The CDR3 region has the DNA TGTGCCAGCTTAGAGGGGCGCACGGCGTGCTATGGCTACACCTTC. As protein: CASLEGRTACYGYTF.

CDR3 loop: CASSVGLGGHTEAFF. The CDR3 coding sequence is TGTGCCAGCAGCGTGGGTCTGGGGGGGCACACTGAAGCTTTCTTT. The chain is built from TRBV9 and TRBJ1-1; TRBD1 is a possible D gene (6 bases). The V gene lost 2 bases and the J gene lost 3 bases, with 14 bases spanning the gap. This CDR3 comprises 15 residues. Per germline, CDR1 SGDLS and CDR2 YYNGEE. The full variable domain, in which reference TRBV9 and TRBJ1-1 provide the parts outside the CDR3, is DSGVTQTPKHLITATGQRVTLRCSPRSGDLSVYWYQQSLDQGLQFLIQYYNGEERAKGNILERFSAQQFPDLHSELNLSSLELGDSALYFCASSVGLGGHTEAFFGQGTRLTVV.

The chain links TRBV9 to TRBJ2-1, with D hard to call. The CDR3 runs to 15 residues. Per germline, CDR1 SGDLS and CDR2 YYNGEE. Between the trimmed V and J ends, which lost 0 bases and 4 bases, there was a span of 11 bases. Here the CDR3 DNA reads TGTGCCAGCAGCGTAGAGTACGAAACTTACAATGAGCAGTTCTTC. Protein product: CASSVEYETYNEQFF.

The chain carries TRBV6-2 or TRBV6-3 and TRBJ1-2; D might be TRBD1 (6 bases). Germline V gives CDR1 MNHEY, CDR2 SVGEGT. This CDR3 is 14 amino acids long. V shed 0 bases and J shed 11 bases, with 16 bases lying between them. The CDR3 protein is CASSYSGTGARYTF. In nucleotides, the CDR3 is TGTGCCAGCAGTTACTCCGGGACGGGGGCAAGGTACACCTTC.

The J gene is TRBJ1-1, the V gene TRBV5-6; D may be TRBD1 (6 bases). Germline assignment: CDR1 SGHDT and CDR2 YYEEEE. Trimming removed 4 bases at V and 4 bases at J, with 8 bases between. The CDR3 is 12 residues long. CDR3 coding DNA: TGTGCCAGCAGCCAGGGGACCACTGAAGCTTTCTTT. Translated: CASSQGTTEAFF.

The rearrangement links TRBV28 to TRBJ1-3; tentatively, D is TRBD1 (6 bases). Trimming cost V 1 base and J 5 bases, with 9 bases left between them. There are 14 residues in the CDR3. The germline V gene has CDR1 MDHEN and CDR2 SYDVKM. The CDR3, as DNA: TGTGCCAGCAGTTTATCAGGGGCAAGAAACACCATATATTTT. Its translation: CASSLSGARNTIYF.

The rearrangement links TRBV10-1 to TRBJ1-5; 9 bases line up with TRBD1. Germline V lookup: CDR1 WNHNN, CDR2 SYGVQD (reference sequence). This CDR3 has 15 amino acids. The junction had 9 bases not matched to a gene; V was cut back by 6 bases and J by 6 bases. As DNA, the CDR3 is TGCGCCAGCAGGCGACCGGGACAGGGTACTCAGCCCCAGCATTTT. Encoded protein: CASRRPGQGTQPQHF.

The chain joins TRBV5-1 to TRBJ1-1; D possibly corresponds to TRBD1 (5 bases). The germline V gene has CDR1 SGHRS and CDR2 YFSETQ. V was pared by 7 bases and J by 4 bases, with 20 bases between. There are 15 residues in the CDR3. DNA for the CDR3: TGCGCCAGCCACCGGGACTCCCTGGAGGGCACTGAAGCTTTCTTT. This encodes CASHRDSLEGTEAFF.

The V call is TRBV28, the J call TRBJ1-2; TRBD1 matches at 7 bases. Germline trimming cut 0 bases from V and 4 bases from J; bases unmatched to any gene: 14. The CDR3 runs to 18 residues. CDR1 is MDHEN, CDR2 SYDVKM, per germline. The CDR3 spells CASSLWRQGVIETYGYTF. The CDR3 DNA is TGTGCCAGCAGTTTATGGCGACAGGGTGTTATTGAGACCTATGGCTACACCTTC.

V gene TRBV5-1 combines with J gene TRBJ2-3, with D hard to call. V dropped 2 bases and J dropped 0 bases, with 7 bases sitting between them. This CDR3 spans 14 amino acids. CDR1 is SGHRS and CDR2 is YFSETQ in the germline V gene. The CDR3 reads CASSFTTSTDTQYF. In nucleotides, the CDR3 is TGCGCCAGCAGCTTTACAACTAGCACAGATACGCAGTATTTT. The entire variable domain, with the rest obtained from reference TRBV5-1 and TRBJ2-3, is as follows: KAGVTQTPRYLIKTRGQQVTLSCSPISGHRSVSWYQQTPGQGLQFLFEYFSETQRNKGNFPGRFSGRQFSNSRSEMNVSTLELGDSALYLCASSFTTSTDTQYFGPGTRLTVL.